This T cell receptor (beta chain) was captured by sequencing in a study of blood T cells in healthy people across ages. General study results and limits: Per million T cells, TCR beta diversity dropped roughly linearly as age increased.

This clonotype was seen ten or more times. Its antigen remains unidentified. Using a J-beta primer mix together with a sample-barcoded 5' primer, a second PCR was run for about 7 to 12 cycles. TCRdb reanalysed the 5' RACE reads using MiXCR and keeps one entry per CDR3 protein. The sample lists roughly 700,000 distinct CDR3 sequences, 32% seen once, with approximately 15% in the top ten. Material: blood. The clonotype was recovered from an elderly woman in good health.

CDR3 amino acids: CASSQDSFLDYGYTF. The CDR3 coding sequence is TGCGCCAGCAGCCAAGACAGTTTCTTGGACTATGGCTACACCTTC. J is TRBJ1-2 and V is TRBV4-3; D is uncertain. V gave up 0 bases and J gave up 3 bases, with 11 bases separating them. From germline, CDR1 is LGHNA and CDR2 YSLEER. The CDR3 sequence is 15 residues long.